The clone carrying this T cell receptor beta chain was counted once. This sample was included in a study of T cells in narcolepsy. Assay: immunoSEQ multiplex PCR; the TCRdb copy retains only in-frame clones and omits some. The sample consists of about 27,000 clones, 75% to 85% of them appearing once. V gave up 10 bases and J gave up 4 bases; unmatched junction bases: 1. Germline CDR1 reads SGHAT; CDR2 reads FQNNGV. This CDR3 is 12 amino acids long. Sequencing was done on a sample of memory (CD45RA-) CD4+ T cells from blood. The clonotype comes from a human donor in good health. The chain joins TRBV11-2 to TRBJ2-6; 7 bases are a match to TRBD1. CDR3 sequence: CANRGGANVLTF. CDR3 sequence (DNA): TGTGCCAACAGGGGAGGGGCCAACGTCCTGACTTTC.